The clone carrying this TCR beta chain was recorded once. What it binds is not known. TCRdb's table, derived via immunoSEQ multiplex PCR, lists solely in-frame clones and lacks some. The sample shows tens of thousands of clones, 91% of them seen only once. Thawed PBMCs were rested overnight at 37°C with around 200 IU/ml IL-2 before regulatory T cell sorting. CDR1 and CDR2 from the germline V gene are LNHNV and YYDKDF (reference sequence). V lost 1 base and J 4 bases, leaving 16 bases between the germline ends. CDR3 length equals 16 residues. This sample was included in a study of Tregs in tolerant kidney transplant recipients. Notes on the study in general: Validation in larger populations is needed because few patients were studied.

Material: Tregs from blood. The sequence came from a human donor in good health. The chain joins TRBV15 to TRBJ1-2; D not certain. The CDR3 region has the DNA TGTGCCACCAGCAGAGGAGGAGTGGGAGGGATCTATGGCTACACCTTC. This gives the protein CATSRGGVGGIYGYTF.